The entry below gives a single T cell receptor beta chain sequence along with its context. It was during active infection that Seattle patients were enrolled and then longitudinally followed. The germline V gene has CDR1 SNHLY and CDR2 FYNNEI. CDR3 length: 15 amino acids. With 6 bases removed from V and 0 bases from J, the gap between germline ends came to 11 bases. Original handling: Estimation of nucleated cell counts relied on the amplification of reference gene primers. This table comes from immunoSEQ multiplex PCR, and its TCRdb copy is limited to in-frame clones, with some not included. The V and J calls and the clone size are those of that table, but D and trimming were determined from the DNA. Counted here are about 130,000 clones, around 85% occurring once; the ten biggest clones make up 17%. These data belong to a study of blood T cell repertoires in COVID-19.

V gene TRBV2 combines with J gene TRBJ1-4; D uncertain. This receptor was taken from a man aged 25 to 40 with COVID-19, enrolled during active disease. The material sequenced was peripheral blood. In DNA, the CDR3 is TGTGCCAGCAGCCTTAGCAGAGCAACTAATGAAAAACTGTTTTTT. It encodes CASSLSRATNEKLFF.